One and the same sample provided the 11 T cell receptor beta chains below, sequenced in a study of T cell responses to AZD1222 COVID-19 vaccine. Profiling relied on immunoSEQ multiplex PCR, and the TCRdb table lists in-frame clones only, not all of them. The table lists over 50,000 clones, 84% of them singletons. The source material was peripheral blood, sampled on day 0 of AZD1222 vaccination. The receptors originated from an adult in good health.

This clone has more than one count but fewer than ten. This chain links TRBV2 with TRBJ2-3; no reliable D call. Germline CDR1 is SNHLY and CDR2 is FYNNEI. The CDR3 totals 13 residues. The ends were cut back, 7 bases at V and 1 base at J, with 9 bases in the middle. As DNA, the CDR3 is TGTGCCAGCAACCCAGTAGGCACAGATACGCAGTATTTT. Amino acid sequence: CASNPVGTDTQYF.

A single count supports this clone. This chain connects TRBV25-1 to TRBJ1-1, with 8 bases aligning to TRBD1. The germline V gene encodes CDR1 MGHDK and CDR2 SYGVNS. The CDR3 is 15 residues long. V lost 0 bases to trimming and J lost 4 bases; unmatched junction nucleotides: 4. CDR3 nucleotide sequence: TGTGCCAGCAGTGAATATGGAGACAGGGGCACTGAAGCTTTCTTT. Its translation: CASSEYGDRGTEAFF. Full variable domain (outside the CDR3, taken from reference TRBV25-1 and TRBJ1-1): EADIYQTPRYLVIGTGKKITLECSQTMGHDKMYWYQQDPGMELHLIHYSYGVNSTEKGDLSSESTVSRIRTEHFPLTLESARPSHTSQYLCASSEYGDRGTEAFFGQGTRLTVV.

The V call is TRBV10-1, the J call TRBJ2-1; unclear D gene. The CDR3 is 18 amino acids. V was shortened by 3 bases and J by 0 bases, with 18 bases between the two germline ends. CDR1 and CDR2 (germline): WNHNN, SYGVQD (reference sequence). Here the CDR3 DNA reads TGCGCCAGCAGTGATGATAGGGTAGGCCCGAGCTCCTACAATGAGCAGTTCTTC. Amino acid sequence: CASSDDRVGPSSYNEQFF.

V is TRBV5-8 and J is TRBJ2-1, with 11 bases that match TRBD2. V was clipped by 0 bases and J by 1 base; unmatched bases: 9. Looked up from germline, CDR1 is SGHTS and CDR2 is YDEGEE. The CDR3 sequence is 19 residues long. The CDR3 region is CASSLERSSGRLSYNEQFF. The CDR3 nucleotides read TGTGCCAGCAGCTTGGAGCGGTCTAGCGGGAGGTTGTCCTACAATGAGCAGTTCTTC. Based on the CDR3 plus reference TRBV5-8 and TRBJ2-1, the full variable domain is EAGVTQSPTHLIKTRGQQATLRCSPISGHTSVYWYQQALGLGLQFLLWYDEGEERNRGNFPPRFSGRQFPNYSSELNVNALELEDSALYLCASSLERSSGRLSYNEQFFGPGTRLTVL.

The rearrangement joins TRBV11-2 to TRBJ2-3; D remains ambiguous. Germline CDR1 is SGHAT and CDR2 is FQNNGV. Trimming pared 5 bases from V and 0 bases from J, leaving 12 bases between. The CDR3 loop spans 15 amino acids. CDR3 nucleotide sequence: TGTGCCAGCAGCCCCCCTAAAGGTAGCACAGATACGCAGTATTTT. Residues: CASSPPKGSTDTQYF.

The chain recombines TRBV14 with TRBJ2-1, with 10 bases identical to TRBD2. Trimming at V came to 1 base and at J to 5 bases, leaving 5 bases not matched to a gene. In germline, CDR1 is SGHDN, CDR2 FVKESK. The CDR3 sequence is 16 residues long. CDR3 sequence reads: CASSQGSGRAHNEQFF. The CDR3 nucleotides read TGTGCCAGCAGCCAAGGGAGCGGGAGGGCCCACAATGAGCAGTTCTTC.

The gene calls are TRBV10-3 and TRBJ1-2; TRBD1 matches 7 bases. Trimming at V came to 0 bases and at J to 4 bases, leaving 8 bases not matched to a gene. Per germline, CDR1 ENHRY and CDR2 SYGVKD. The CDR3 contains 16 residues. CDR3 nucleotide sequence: TGTGCCATCAGTGAGTCGACGGACAGGACCCGCTATGGCTACACCTTC. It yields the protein CAISESTDRTRYGYTF.

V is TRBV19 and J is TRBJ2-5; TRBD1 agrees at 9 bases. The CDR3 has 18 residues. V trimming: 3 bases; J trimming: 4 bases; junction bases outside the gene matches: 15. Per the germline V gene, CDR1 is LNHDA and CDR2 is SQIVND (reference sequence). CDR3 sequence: CASSIFADITGGGETQYF. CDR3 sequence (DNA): TGTGCCAGTAGTATTTTTGCAGATATAACAGGGGGCGGAGAGACCCAGTACTTC.

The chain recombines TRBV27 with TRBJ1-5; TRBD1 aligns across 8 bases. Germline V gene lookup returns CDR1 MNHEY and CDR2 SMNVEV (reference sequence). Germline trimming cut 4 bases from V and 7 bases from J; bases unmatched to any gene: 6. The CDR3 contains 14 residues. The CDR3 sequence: CASSYAGGDQPQHF. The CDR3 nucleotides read TGTGCCAGCAGTTATGCAGGGGGCGACCAGCCCCAGCATTTT.

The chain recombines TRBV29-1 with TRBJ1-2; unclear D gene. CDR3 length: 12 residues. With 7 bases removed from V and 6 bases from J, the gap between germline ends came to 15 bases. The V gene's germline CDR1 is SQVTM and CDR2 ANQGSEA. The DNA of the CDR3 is TGCAGCGGCTACATCGGTTCACATGGCTACACCTTC. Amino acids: CSGYIGSHGYTF.

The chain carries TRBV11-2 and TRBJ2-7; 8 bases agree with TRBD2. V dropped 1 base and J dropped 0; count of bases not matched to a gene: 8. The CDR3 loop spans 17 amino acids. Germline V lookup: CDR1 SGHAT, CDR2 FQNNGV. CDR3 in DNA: TGTGCCAGCAGCTTAGGAAAAACTAGCGGAATCTCCTACGAGCAGTACTTC. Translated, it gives CASSLGKTSGISYEQYF. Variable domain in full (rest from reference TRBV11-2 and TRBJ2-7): EAGVAQSPRYKIIEKRQSVAFWCNPISGHATLYWYQQILGQGPKLLIQFQNNGVVDDSQLPKDRFSAERLKGVDSTLKIQPAKLEDSAVYLCASSLGKTSGISYEQYFGPGTRLTVT.